This T cell receptor (beta chain) was observed in a study of T cell changes during pregnancy in multiple sclerosis. The junction had 5 bases not matched to a gene; V was cut back by 5 bases and J by 2 bases. The CDR3 contains 14 residues. Germline CDR1 reads MDHEN; CDR2 reads SYDVKM. Method: immunoSEQ multiplex PCR; TCRdb's copy keeps in-frame clones and lacks some. The sample lists 55,000 to 70,000 clones, about 90% occurring once. The source is a female donor in good health, enrolled as a control in a pregnancy study. The chain has TRBV28 and TRBJ2-7; 8 nucleotides align to TRBD2. This specimen consisted of peripheral blood, obtained in the second trimester of pregnancy. The DNA of the CDR3 is TGTGCCAGCAGTCTAGCGGGTTCCGCCTACGAGCAGTACTTC. Translation: CASSLAGSAYEQYF.